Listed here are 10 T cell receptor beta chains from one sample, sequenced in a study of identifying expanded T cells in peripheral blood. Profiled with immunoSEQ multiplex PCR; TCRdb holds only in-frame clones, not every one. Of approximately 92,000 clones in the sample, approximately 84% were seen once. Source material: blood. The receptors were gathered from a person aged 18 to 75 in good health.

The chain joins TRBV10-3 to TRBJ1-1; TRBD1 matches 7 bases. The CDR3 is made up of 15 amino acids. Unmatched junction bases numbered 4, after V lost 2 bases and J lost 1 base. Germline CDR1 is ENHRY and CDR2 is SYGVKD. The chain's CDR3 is CAISENPGGNTEAFF. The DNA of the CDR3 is TGTGCCATCAGTGAGAACCCAGGGGGGAACACTGAAGCTTTCTTT.

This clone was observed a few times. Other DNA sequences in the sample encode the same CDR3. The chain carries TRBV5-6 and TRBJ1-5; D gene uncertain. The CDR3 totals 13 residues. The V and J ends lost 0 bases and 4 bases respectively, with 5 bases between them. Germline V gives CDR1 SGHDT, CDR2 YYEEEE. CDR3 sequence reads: CASSLGSNQPQHF. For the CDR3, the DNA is TGTGCCAGCAGCTTGGGGTCTAATCAGCCCCAGCATTTT.

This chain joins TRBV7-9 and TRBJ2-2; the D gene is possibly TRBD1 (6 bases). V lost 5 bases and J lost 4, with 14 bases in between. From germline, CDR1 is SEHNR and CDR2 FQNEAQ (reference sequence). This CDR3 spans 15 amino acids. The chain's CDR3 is CASSNRVVSTGELFF. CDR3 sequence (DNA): TGTGCCAGCAGCAACAGGGTCGTGAGCACCGGGGAGCTGTTTTTT.

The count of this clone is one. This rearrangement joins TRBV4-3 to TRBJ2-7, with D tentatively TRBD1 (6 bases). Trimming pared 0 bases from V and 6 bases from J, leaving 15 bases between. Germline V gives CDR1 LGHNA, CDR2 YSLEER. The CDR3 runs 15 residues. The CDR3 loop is CASSQDVTGTGEQYF. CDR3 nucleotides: TGCGCCAGCAGCCAAGATGTTACAGGGACGGGCGAGCAGTACTTC.

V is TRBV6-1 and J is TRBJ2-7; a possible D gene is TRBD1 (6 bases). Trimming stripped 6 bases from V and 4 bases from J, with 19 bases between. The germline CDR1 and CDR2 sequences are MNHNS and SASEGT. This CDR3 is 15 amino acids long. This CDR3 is CASSILGTSFYEQYF. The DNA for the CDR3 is TGTGCCAGCAGCATACTCGGGACATCCTTTTACGAGCAGTACTTC.

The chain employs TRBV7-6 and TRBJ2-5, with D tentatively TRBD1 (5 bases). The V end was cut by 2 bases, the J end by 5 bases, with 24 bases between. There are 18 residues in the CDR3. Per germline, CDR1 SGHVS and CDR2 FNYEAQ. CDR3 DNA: TGTGCCAGCAGCTTATATCAGCCTTTAGACAGCTTTGGGGAGACCCAGTACTTC. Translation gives CASSLYQPLDSFGETQYF.

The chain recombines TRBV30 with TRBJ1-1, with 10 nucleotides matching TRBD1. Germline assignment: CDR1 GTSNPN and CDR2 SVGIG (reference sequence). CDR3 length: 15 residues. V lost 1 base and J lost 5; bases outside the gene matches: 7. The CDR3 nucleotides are TGTGCCTGGAGTGCCGACCGGACAGGGGGAACTGAAGCTTTCTTT. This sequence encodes CAWSADRTGGTEAFF.

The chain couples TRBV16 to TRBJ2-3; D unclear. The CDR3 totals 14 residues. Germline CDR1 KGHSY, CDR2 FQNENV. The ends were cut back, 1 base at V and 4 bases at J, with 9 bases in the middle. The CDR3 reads CASSQFASADTQYF. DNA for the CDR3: TGTGCCAGCAGCCAATTTGCATCCGCAGATACGCAGTATTTT.

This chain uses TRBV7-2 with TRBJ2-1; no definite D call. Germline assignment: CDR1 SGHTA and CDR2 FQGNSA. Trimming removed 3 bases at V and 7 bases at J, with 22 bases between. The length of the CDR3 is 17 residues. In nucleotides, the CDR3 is TGTGCCAGCAGCTTGGCTCGACTCTGGCGGTCCGGGAATGAGCAGTTCTTC. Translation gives CASSLARLWRSGNEQFF.

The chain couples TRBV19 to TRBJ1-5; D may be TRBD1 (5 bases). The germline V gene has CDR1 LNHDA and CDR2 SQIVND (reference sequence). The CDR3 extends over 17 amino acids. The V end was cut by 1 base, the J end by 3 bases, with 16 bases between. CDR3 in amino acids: CASSIALRVGSNQPQHF. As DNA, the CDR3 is TGTGCCAGTAGTATAGCCCTCAGGGTCGGCTCCAATCAGCCCCAGCATTTT. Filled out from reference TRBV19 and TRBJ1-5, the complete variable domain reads DGGITQSPKYLFRKEGQNVTLSCEQNLNHDAMYWYRQDPGQGLRLIYYSQIVNDFQKGDIAEGYSVSREKKESFPLTVTSAQKNPTAFYLCASSIALRVGSNQPQHFGDGTRLSIL.